What follows are 28 T cell receptor beta chains derived from one specimen sequenced in a study of identical twins. In TCRdb, the 5' RACE reads were re-called with MiXCR into one record per CDR3 protein. The sample contains under 900,000 distinct CDR3 sequences, over 15% of which appear only once. These data also formed part of another study, on T cells expressing NK-cell markers.

The sample consisted of PBMCs. The source is a young woman in good health.

The chain recombines TRBV7-8 with TRBJ1-5; D gene unclear. Trimming removed 3 bases from V and 3 bases from J, with 12 bases in between. The CDR3 totals 15 residues. CDR1 and CDR2 (germline): SGHVS, FQNEAQ. CDR3 sequence: CASSFGRTFNQPQHF. CDR3 nucleotides: TGTGCCAGCAGCTTCGGACGCACCTTCAATCAGCCCCAGCATTTT.

The genes are TRBV13 and TRBJ2-3; D possibly matches TRBD1 or TRBD2 (5 bases each). The CDR3 has 16 amino acids. The V gene lost 8 bases and the J gene lost 1 base, with 19 bases spanning the gap. Germline CDR1 PRHDT, CDR2 FYEKMQ (reference sequence). The CDR3 DNA reads as TGTGCCAGCTCCCGGGGCCCTCGGGGAGGCACAGATACGCAGTATTTT. Amino acid sequence: CASSRGPRGGTDTQYF. The whole variable domain, filled in from reference TRBV13 and TRBJ2-3, reads AAGVIQSPRHLIKEKRETATLKCYPIPRHDTVYWYQQGPGQDPQFLISFYEKMQSDKGSIPDRFSAQQFSDYHSELNMSSLELGDSALYFCASSRGPRGGTDTQYFGPGTRLTVL.

This sequence joins TRBV29-1 and TRBJ2-7, with D hard to call. Deletions cut 2 bases from V and 4 bases from J, with 12 bases between. Looked up from germline, CDR1 is SQVTM and CDR2 is ANQGSEA. The CDR3 is 13 amino acids. The CDR3 protein is CSVEKGPKYEQYF. The CDR3 coding sequence is TGCAGCGTTGAAAAAGGCCCCAAATACGAGCAGTACTTC.

This rearrangement joins TRBV5-1 to TRBJ2-7; TRBD2 matches 13 bases. With V trimmed by 4 bases and J by 1 base, 5 bases remained unmatched. The CDR3 covers 16 residues. CDR1 is SGHRS and CDR2 is YFSETQ in the germline V gene. CDR3 loop: CASSRGTSGTSYEQYF. DNA of the CDR3: TGCGCCAGCAGCCGCGGGACTAGCGGGACGTCCTACGAGCAGTACTTC.

The sample holds a few counts of this clonotype. V gene TRBV12-3 or TRBV12-4 combines with J gene TRBJ2-5; tentatively, D is TRBD2 (5 bases). V was trimmed by 4 bases and J by 3 bases, leaving 9 bases between them. This CDR3 has 13 residues. In nucleotides, the CDR3 is TGTGCCAGCAGTTGGAGCGGAGAAGAGACCCAGTACTTC. The encoded protein is CASSWSGEETQYF.

This rearrangement joins TRBV4-3 to TRBJ2-7; perhaps TRBD1 as D (6 bases). The CDR3 runs 15 residues. CDR1 and CDR2 (germline): LGHNA, YSLEER. The V end lost 1 base, the J end lost 1 base, and 11 bases lay between the germline ends. As DNA, the CDR3 is TGCGCCAGCAGCCAAGCGACAGGCCAATCCTACGAGCAGTACTTC. It is translated as CASSQATGQSYEQYF.

This clonotype showed up just a few times. The chain carries TRBV6-5 and TRBJ2-1; 7 bases map to TRBD1. Trimming removed 2 bases from V and 6 bases from J; junction bases left unmatched: 4. Germline CDR1 reads MNHEY; CDR2 reads SVGAGI. This CDR3 has 14 amino acids. The CDR3 is CASSYPTGSNEQFF. The CDR3 region has the DNA TGTGCCAGCAGTTACCCGACAGGGAGCAATGAGCAGTTCTTC.

This clonotype was counted a few times. The V call is TRBV6-1, the J call TRBJ1-2; weak D call: TRBD1 (5 bases). CDR3 length equals 17 residues. Trimming took 4 bases from V and 0 from J, leaving 18 bases between them. The germline CDR1 and CDR2 sequences are MNHNS and SASEGT. CDR3 region: CASSAESGTNSNYGYTF. The CDR3 DNA follows: TGTGCCAGCAGTGCTGAATCCGGGACTAACTCTAACTATGGCTACACCTTC.

The V gene is TRBV29-1, the J gene TRBJ2-7; no definite D call. The CDR3 has 12 amino acids. From germline, CDR1 is SQVTM and CDR2 ANQGSEA. V was shortened by 4 bases and J by 0 bases, with 7 bases between the two germline ends. CDR3 sequence (DNA): TGCAGCGTTGCATCGGACTCCTACGAGCAGTACTTC. Translating gives CSVASDSYEQYF.

The V and J genes are TRBV20-1 and TRBJ2-1; D may be TRBD2 (6 bases). Looked up from germline, CDR1 is DFQATT and CDR2 is SNEGSKA (reference sequence). The V end was cut by 6 bases, the J end by 3 bases, with 15 bases between. The CDR3 sequence is 14 residues long. The CDR3 bases are TGCAGTGCCTCCGACTCGCGGGGCTACAATGAGCAGTTCTTC. Its translation is CSASDSRGYNEQFF.

The rearrangement links TRBV3-1 to TRBJ2-1; 10 positions match TRBD2. The CDR3 consists of 18 residues. Trimming cost V 2 bases and J 5 bases; bases outside gene matches: 12. The germline CDR1 and CDR2 sequences are LGHDT and YNNKEL (reference sequence). The CDR3 region is CASSQSWTSGQIHNEQFF. DNA of the CDR3: TGTGCCAGCAGCCAATCCTGGACTAGCGGTCAAATCCACAATGAGCAGTTCTTC.

The chain uses TRBV6-1 and TRBJ1-6; 9 bases agree with TRBD1. V was clipped by 6 bases and J by 7 bases; unmatched bases: 7. CDR3 length equals 15 residues. Per germline, CDR1 MNHNS and CDR2 SASEGT. This chain's CDR3 is CASRRQQGANSPLHF. CDR3 DNA: TGTGCCAGCAGACGACAACAGGGGGCAAATTCACCCCTCCACTTT.

The CDR3 loop is CASYGGGGTQYF. CDR3 nucleotides: TGTGCCAGTTACGGGGGCGGTGGTACGCAGTATTTT. J is TRBJ2-3 and V is TRBV7-2, with D perhaps given as TRBD1 or TRBD2 (6 bases each). Germline CDR1 SGHTA, CDR2 FQGNSA. Trimming took 9 bases from V and 8 from J, leaving 15 bases between them. The length of the CDR3 is 12 residues.

This clonotype was detected ten times or more. The rearrangement links TRBV6-1 to TRBJ2-7; D is possibly TRBD2 (6 bases). V was clipped by 6 bases and J by 9 bases, with 21 bases between them. This CDR3 has 14 residues. Germline CDR1 and CDR2: MNHNS and SASEGT. The DNA of the CDR3 is TGTGCCAGCAGCTCCAGTTCGGGGGACCGGGGGCAGTACTTC. This encodes CASSSSSGDRGQYF.

The rearrangement joins TRBV10-2 to TRBJ2-1; unclear D gene. This CDR3 spans 11 amino acids. From germline, CDR1 is WSHSY and CDR2 SAAADI. The V end lost 6 bases, the J end lost 7 bases, and 7 bases lay between the germline ends. CDR3 residues: CASSVWNEQFF. The CDR3 DNA reads TGCGCCAGCAGCGTGTGGAATGAGCAGTTCTTC.

In this sample, this clonotype turned up a few times. J is TRBJ2-1 and V is TRBV6-2 or TRBV6-3; the D is unclear. The CDR3 is made up of 16 amino acids. Trimming took off 0 bases at V and 2 bases at J, with 11 bases between the two ends. Germline CDR1 reads MNHEY; CDR2 reads SVGEGT. Here the CDR3 DNA reads TGTGCCAGCAGTTACTCGTTCGGCGGCACCTACAATGAGCAGTTCTTC. This sequence encodes CASSYSFGGTYNEQFF.

The chain links TRBV5-5 to TRBJ1-2; 9 nucleotides agree with TRBD1. Germline CDR1 and CDR2: SGHKS and YYEKEE (reference sequence). The CDR3 is 15 amino acids. J lost 5 bases, V lost 0 bases, and 5 bases had no gene match. The CDR3 sequence: CASSLGIQGAYGYTF. The CDR3 DNA reads TGTGCCAGCAGCTTGGGAATACAGGGGGCTTATGGCTACACCTTC.

The V and J genes are TRBV20-1 and TRBJ2-1; D could derive from TRBD1 or TRBD2 (6 bases each). Germline V lookup: CDR1 DFQATT, CDR2 SNEGSKA (reference sequence). Deletions cut 3 bases from V and 7 bases from J, with 13 bases between. The CDR3 has 13 amino acids. The CDR3 DNA follows: TGCAGTGCTAGCCCGGGGGCCGGGAATGAGCAGTTCTTC. Protein sequence: CSASPGAGNEQFF.

This clonotype showed up just a few times. The chain couples TRBV12-3 or TRBV12-4 to TRBJ1-4; no reliable D call. V was pared by 2 bases and J by 6 bases, with 16 bases between. This CDR3 contains 16 residues. This CDR3 reads CASSLPRRRADEKLFF. The DNA for the CDR3 is TGTGCCAGCAGTTTACCCCGACGAAGGGCCGATGAAAAACTGTTTTTT.

This clonotype has more than one count but fewer than ten. The V gene is TRBV9, the J gene TRBJ2-7; D may be TRBD1 (6 bases). Trimming left V 0 bases short and J 4 bases short, with 17 bases between. Germline CDR1 SGDLS, CDR2 YYNGEE. CDR3 length: 16 residues. The CDR3 reads CASSVDPSVTGYEQYF. CDR3 in DNA: TGTGCCAGCAGCGTAGATCCCAGCGTCACAGGGTACGAGCAGTACTTC.

This clonotype came up a few times. This sequence joins TRBV12-3 or TRBV12-4 and TRBJ1-2; 7 positions agree with TRBD1. With 4 bases clipped from V and 0 bases from J, the junction kept 11 bases outside the gene matches. This CDR3 is 17 amino acids long. This chain's CDR3 is CASSSYLRQGPNYGYTF. The CDR3 region has the DNA TGTGCCAGCAGTTCCTACCTCAGACAGGGACCTAACTATGGCTACACCTTC.

This sequence joins TRBV5-1 and TRBJ2-7; 7 bases fit TRBD1. From germline, CDR1 is SGHRS and CDR2 YFSETQ. This CDR3 spans 15 amino acids. V dropped 4 bases and J dropped 0; count of bases not matched to a gene: 7. The CDR3 reads CASSPGQESSYEQYF. The CDR3 DNA reads TGCGCCAGCAGCCCCGGACAGGAGAGCTCCTACGAGCAGTACTTC.

This clonotype occurred a few times. The chain combines TRBV7-8 with TRBJ2-6; tentatively, D is TRBD2 (6 bases). Trimming cost V 3 bases and J 5 bases, with 11 bases left between them. Germline lookup yields CDR1 SGHVS and CDR2 FQNEAQ. The CDR3 loop spans 15 amino acids. CDR3 residues: CASSLMRGRANVLTF. The CDR3 nucleotides read TGTGCCAGCAGCTTGATGCGGGGAAGGGCCAACGTCCTGACTTTC.

The rearrangement links TRBV30 to TRBJ2-1; D possibly corresponds to TRBD2 (6 bases). The germline CDR1 and CDR2 sequences are GTSNPN and SVGIG (reference sequence). There are 19 residues in the CDR3. Trimming pared 5 bases from V and 4 bases from J, leaving 30 bases between. CDR3 bases: TGTGCCTGGGACCCCTCGAAGGCGGTTGGGACTCACCCTTACAATGAGCAGTTCTTC. The encoded protein is CAWDPSKAVGTHPYNEQFF.

The chain carries TRBV4-3 and TRBJ2-2; D unclear. Germline V gene sequence: CDR1 LGHNA, CDR2 YSLEER. V dropped 0 bases and J dropped 7 bases, with 9 bases sitting between them. The CDR3 loop spans 14 amino acids. The CDR3 reads CASSQDLRSGELFF. The CDR3 nucleotides are TGCGCCAGCAGCCAAGATTTGAGAAGCGGGGAGCTGTTTTTT.

This rearrangement joins TRBV5-1 to TRBJ2-1, with 11 bases aligning to TRBD2. Germline loops: CDR1 SGHRS, CDR2 YFSETQ. The V and J ends lost 5 bases and 9 bases, in that order; junction bases with no gene match: 10. CDR3 length: 15 amino acids. The CDR3 DNA reads TGCGCCAGCAGTCCCCGGACTAGCGGGTACGCTGAGCAGTTCTTC. This sequence encodes CASSPRTSGYAEQFF.

This clonotype was recorded a few times. The chain carries TRBV3-1 and TRBJ1-2, with 9 bases aligning to TRBD1. The CDR3 spans 16 residues. Trimming cost V 0 bases and J 8 bases; bases outside gene matches: 10. Germline assignment: CDR1 LGHDT and CDR2 YNNKEL (reference sequence). CDR3 loop: CASSQDHAGTGKGYTF. The CDR3 coding sequence is TGTGCCAGCAGCCAAGACCACGCCGGGACAGGGAAGGGCTACACCTTC.

This clonotype was seen a few times. The rearrangement links TRBV20-1 to TRBJ1-1; D is uncertain. Trimming removed 0 bases from V and 1 base from J, with 9 bases in between. This CDR3 has 14 residues. Germline V gene lookup returns CDR1 DFQATT and CDR2 SNEGSKA (reference sequence). In DNA, the CDR3 is TGCAGTGCTAGAGATCCTGGAAGGAACACTGAAGCTTTCTTT. It is translated as CSARDPGRNTEAFF.